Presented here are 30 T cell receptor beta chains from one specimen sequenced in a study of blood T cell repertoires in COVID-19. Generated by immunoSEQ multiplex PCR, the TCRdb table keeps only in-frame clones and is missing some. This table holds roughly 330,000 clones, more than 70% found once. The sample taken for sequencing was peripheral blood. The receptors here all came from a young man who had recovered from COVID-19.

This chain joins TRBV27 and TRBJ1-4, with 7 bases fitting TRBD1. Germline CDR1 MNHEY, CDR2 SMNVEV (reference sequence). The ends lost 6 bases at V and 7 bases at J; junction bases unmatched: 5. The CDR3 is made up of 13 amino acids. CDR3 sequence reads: CASRETGIEKLFF. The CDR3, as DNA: TGTGCCAGCAGGGAGACAGGGATTGAAAAACTGTTTTTT.

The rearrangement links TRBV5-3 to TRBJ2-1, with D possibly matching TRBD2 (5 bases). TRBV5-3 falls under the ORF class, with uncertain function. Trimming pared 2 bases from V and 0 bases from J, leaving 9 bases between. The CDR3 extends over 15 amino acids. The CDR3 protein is CARSFRSGSYNEQFF. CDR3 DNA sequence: TGTGCCAGAAGCTTTAGAAGCGGCTCCTACAATGAGCAGTTCTTC.

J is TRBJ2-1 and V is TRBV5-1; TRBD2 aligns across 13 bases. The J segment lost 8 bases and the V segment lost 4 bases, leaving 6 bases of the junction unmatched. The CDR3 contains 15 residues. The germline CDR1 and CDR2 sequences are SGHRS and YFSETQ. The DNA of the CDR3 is TGCGCCAGCAGCCAAGGACTAGCGGGAGTTGATGAGCAGTTCTTC. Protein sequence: CASSQGLAGVDEQFF.

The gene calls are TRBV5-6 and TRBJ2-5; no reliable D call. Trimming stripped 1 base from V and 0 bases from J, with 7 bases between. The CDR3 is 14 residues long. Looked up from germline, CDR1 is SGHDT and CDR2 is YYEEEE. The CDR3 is CASSLFLYQETQYF. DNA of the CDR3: TGTGCCAGCAGCTTGTTTCTGTACCAAGAGACCCAGTACTTC.

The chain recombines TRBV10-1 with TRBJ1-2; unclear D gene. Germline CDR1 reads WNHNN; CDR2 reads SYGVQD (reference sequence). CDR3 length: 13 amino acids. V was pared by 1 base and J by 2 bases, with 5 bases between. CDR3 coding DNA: TGCGCCAGCAGTGAGTACAGAAACTATGGCTACACCTTC. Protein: CASSEYRNYGYTF.

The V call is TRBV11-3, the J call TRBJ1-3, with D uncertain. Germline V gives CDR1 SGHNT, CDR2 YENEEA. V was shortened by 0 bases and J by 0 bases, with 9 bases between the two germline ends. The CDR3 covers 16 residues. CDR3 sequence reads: CASSLDGTSSGNTIYF. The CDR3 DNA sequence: TGTGCCAGCAGCTTAGATGGCACAAGCTCTGGAAACACCATATATTTT.

The CDR3 spells CASSSRRGPSWGGYTF. The CDR3 nucleotides read TGTGCCAGCAGTTCAAGGAGGGGGCCCTCTTGGGGTGGCTACACCTTC. The chain uses TRBV28 and TRBJ1-2, with TRBD1 matching 7 bases. The CDR3 covers 16 residues. V was pared by 4 bases and J by 7 bases, with 15 bases of the junction left unmatched. CDR1 MDHEN and CDR2 SYDVKM come from the germline V gene.

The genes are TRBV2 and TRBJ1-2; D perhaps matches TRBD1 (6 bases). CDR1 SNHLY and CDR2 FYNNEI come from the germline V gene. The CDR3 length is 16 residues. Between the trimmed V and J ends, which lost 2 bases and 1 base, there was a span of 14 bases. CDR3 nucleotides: TGTGCCAGCAGTGAACTGGGGCAGGGGTTTAACTATGGCTACACCTTC. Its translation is CASSELGQGFNYGYTF.

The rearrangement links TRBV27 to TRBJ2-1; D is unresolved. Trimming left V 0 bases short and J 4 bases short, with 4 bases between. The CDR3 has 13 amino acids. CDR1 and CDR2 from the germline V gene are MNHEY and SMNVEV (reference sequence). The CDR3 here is CASSLSLYNEQFF. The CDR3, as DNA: TGTGCCAGCAGTTTATCACTATACAATGAGCAGTTCTTC.

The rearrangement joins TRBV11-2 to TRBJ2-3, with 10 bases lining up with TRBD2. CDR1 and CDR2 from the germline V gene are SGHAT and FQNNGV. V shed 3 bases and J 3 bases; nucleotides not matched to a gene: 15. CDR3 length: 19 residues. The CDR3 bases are TGTGCCAGCAGCTTCGCCTTTTGGTCTAGCGGGAGTAGAACAGATACGCAGTATTTT. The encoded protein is CASSFAFWSSGSRTDTQYF.

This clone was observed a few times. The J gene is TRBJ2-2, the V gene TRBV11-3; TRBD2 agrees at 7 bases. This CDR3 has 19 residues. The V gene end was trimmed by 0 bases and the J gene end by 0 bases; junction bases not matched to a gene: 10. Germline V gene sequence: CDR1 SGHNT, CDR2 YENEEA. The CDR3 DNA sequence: TGTGCCAGCAGCTTAGACTATCCCTGGGACTACTCGAACACCGGGGAGCTGTTTTTT. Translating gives CASSLDYPWDYSNTGELFF.

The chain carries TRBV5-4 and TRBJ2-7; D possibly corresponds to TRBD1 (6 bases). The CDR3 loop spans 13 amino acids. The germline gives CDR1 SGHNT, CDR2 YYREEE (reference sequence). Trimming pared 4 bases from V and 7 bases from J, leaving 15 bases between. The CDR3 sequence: CASSPVGGTEQYF. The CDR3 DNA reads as TGTGCCAGCAGCCCCGTAGGGGGAACAGAGCAGTACTTC.

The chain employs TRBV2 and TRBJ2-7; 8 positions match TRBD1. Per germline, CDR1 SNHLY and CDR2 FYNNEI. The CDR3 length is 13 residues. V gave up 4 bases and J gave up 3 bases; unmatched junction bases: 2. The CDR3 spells CASSGTGNYEQYF. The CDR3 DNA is TGTGCCAGCAGTGGGACAGGGAACTACGAGCAGTACTTC.

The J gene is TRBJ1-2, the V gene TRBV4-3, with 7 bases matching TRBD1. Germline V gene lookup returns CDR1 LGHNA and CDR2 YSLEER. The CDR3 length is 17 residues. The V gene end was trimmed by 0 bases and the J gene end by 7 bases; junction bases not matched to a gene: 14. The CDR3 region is CASSQEVSDRRRGGYTF. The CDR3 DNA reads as TGCGCCAGCAGCCAAGAGGTGTCGGACAGGCGGCGGGGTGGCTACACCTTC.

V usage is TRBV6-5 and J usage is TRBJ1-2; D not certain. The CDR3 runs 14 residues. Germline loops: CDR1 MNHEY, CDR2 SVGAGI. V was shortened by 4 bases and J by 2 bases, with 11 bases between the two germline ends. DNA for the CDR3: TGTGCCAGCAGTTCCCAAATGGGCAACTATGGCTACACCTTC. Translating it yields CASSSQMGNYGYTF.

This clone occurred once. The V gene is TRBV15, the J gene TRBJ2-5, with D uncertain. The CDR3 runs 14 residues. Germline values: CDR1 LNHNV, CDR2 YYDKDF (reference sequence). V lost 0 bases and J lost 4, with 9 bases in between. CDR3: CATSRDADGETQYF. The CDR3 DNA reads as TGTGCCACCAGCAGAGACGCAGATGGAGAGACCCAGTACTTC.

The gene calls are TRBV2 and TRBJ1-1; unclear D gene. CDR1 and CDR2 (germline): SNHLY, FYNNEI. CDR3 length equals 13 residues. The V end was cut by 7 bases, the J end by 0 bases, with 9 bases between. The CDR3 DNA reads TGTGCCAGCACCGTACACCTGAACACTGAAGCTTTCTTT. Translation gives CASTVHLNTEAFF. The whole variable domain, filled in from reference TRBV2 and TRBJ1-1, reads EPEVTQTPSHQVTQMGQEVILRCVPISNHLYFYWYRQILGQKVEFLVSFYNNEISEKSEIFDDQFSVERPDGSNFTLKIRSTKLEDSAMYFCASTVHLNTEAFFGQGTRLTVV.

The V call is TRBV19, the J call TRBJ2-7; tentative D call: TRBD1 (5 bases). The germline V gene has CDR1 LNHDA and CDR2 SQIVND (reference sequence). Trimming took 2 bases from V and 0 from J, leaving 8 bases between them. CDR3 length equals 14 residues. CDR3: CASSITGLSYEQYF. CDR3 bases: TGTGCCAGTAGTATAACAGGTCTCTCCTACGAGCAGTACTTC.

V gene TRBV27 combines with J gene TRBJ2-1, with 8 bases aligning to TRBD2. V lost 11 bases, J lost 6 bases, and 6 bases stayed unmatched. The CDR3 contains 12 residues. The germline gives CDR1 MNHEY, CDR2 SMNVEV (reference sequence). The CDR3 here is CAAGGTGNEQFF. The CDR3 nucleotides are TGTGCCGCGGGGGGAACGGGCAATGAGCAGTTCTTC.

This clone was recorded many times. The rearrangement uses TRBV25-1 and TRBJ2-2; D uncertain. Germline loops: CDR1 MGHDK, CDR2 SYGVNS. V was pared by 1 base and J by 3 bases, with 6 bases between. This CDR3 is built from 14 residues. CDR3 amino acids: CASSESQDTGELFF. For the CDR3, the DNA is TGTGCCAGCAGTGAATCCCAGGACACCGGGGAGCTGTTTTTT. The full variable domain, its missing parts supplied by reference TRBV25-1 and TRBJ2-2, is EADIYQTPRYLVIGTGKKITLECSQTMGHDKMYWYQQDPGMELHLIHYSYGVNSTEKGDLSSESTVSRIRTEHFPLTLESARPSHTSQYLCASSESQDTGELFFGEGSRLTVL.

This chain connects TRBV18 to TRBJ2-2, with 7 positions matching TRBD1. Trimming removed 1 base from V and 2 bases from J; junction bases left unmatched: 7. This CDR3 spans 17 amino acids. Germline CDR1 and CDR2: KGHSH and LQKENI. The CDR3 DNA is TGTGCCAGCTCACCACTAATCGGGACAGTCAACACCGGGGAGCTGTTTTTT. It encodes CASSPLIGTVNTGELFF.

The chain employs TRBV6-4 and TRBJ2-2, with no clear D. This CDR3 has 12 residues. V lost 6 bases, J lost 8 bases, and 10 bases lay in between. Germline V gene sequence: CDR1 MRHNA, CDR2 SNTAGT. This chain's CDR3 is CASRANGGELFF. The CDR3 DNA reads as TGTGCCAGCAGGGCCAACGGGGGGGAGCTGTTTTTT.

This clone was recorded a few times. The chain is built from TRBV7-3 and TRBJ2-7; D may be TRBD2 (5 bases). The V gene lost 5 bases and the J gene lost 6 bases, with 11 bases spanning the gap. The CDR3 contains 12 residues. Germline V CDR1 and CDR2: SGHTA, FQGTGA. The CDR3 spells CASSRIEGEQYF. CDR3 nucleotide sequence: TGTGCCAGCAGCAGAATCGAGGGCGAGCAGTACTTC.

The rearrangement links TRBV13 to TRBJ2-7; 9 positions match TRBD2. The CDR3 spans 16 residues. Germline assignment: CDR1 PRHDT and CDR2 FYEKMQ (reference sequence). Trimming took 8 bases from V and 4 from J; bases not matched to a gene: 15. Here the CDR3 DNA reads TGTGCCAGCTTCTCTTCTAGCGGGGAATCAAGGTACGAGCAGTACTTC. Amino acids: CASFSSSGESRYEQYF. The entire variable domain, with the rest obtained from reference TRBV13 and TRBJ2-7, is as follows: AAGVIQSPRHLIKEKRETATLKCYPIPRHDTVYWYQQGPGQDPQFLISFYEKMQSDKGSIPDRFSAQQFSDYHSELNMSSLELGDSALYFCASFSSSGESRYEQYFGPGTRLTVT.

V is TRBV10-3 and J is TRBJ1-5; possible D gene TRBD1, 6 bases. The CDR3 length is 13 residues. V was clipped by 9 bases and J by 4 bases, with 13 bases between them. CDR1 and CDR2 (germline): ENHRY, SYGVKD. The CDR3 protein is CAMSGGPNQPQHF. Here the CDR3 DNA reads TGTGCCATGTCGGGGGGGCCGAATCAGCCCCAGCATTTT.

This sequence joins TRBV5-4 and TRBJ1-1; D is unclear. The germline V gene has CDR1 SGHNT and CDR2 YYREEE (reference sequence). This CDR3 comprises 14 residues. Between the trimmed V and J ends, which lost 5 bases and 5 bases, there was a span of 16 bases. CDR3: CASRREGSSTEAFF. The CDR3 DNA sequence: TGTGCCAGCAGGCGCGAGGGCAGCTCGACTGAAGCTTTCTTT. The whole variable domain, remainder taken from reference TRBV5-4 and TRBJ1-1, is ETGVTQSPTHLIKTRGQQVTLRCSSQSGHNTVSWYQQALGQGPQFIFQYYREEENGRGNFPPRFSGLQFPNYSSELNVNALELDDSALYLCASRREGSSTEAFFGQGTRLTVV.

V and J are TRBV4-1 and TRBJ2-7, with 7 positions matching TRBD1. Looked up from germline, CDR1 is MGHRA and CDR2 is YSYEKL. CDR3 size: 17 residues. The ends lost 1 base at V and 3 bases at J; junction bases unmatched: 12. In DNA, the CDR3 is TGCGCCAGCAGCCAAGCTCCATATGGACAGGCTAGCTACGAGCAGTACTTC. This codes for CASSQAPYGQASYEQYF.

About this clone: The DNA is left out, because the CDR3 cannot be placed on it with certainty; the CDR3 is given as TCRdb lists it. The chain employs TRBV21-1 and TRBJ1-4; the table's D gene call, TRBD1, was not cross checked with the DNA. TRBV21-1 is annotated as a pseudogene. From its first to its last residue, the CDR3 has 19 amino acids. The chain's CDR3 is CASSKENFGQGATNEKLFF.

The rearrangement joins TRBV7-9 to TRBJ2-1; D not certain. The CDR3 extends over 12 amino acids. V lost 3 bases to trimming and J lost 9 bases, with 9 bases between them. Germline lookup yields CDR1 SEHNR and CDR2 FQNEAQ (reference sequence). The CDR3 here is CASSFLLPEQFF. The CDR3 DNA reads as TGTGCCAGCAGCTTTTTACTACCTGAGCAGTTCTTC. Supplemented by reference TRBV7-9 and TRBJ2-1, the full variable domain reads DTGVSQNPRHKITKRGQNVTFRCDPISEHNRLYWYRQTLGQGPEFLTYFQNEAQLEKSRLLSDRFSAERPKGSFSTLEIQRTEQGDSAMYLCASSFLLPEQFFGPGTRLTVL.

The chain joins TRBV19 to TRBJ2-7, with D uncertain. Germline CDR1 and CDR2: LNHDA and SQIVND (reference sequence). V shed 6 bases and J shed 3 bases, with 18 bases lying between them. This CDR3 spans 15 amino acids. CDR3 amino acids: CASSSSALFIYEQYF. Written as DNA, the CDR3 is TGTGCCAGTAGCTCCAGCGCCCTTTTCATCTACGAGCAGTACTTC.